These T cell receptor beta chains were read from a single sample in a study of blood T cells in healthy people across ages. TCRdb itself ran the 5' RACE reads through MiXCR, one entry per CDR3 protein. The sample carries 1.5 million to 2 million distinct CDR3 sequences, 28% recorded once. Sequencing was done on a sample of blood. The receptors were sampled from a woman in her twenties or thirties in good health. Each CDR3 is given with its conserved first and last residue. A D gene is named only where the DNA matches it firmly. Clone size is stated in some rows and not others, as once, few, many or a class when expanded.

V: TRBV6-6; J: TRBJ2-7; D: NA; size: many; DNA: TGTGCCAGCAGTCCCAAGACGGACGGAGGGGTACGCGAGCAGTACTTC; CDR3: CASSPKTDGGVREQYF
V: TRBV18; J: TRBJ1-1; D: NA; size: few; DNA: TGTGCCAGCTCACCCGGGCCCCCAGGGACTGAAGCTTTCTTT; CDR3: CASSPGPPGTEAFF
V: TRBV29-1; J: TRBJ1-5; D: TRBD1; size: NA; DNA: TGCAGCGTAGGCCGGGACAGCGATCAGCCCCAGCATTTT; CDR3: CSVGRDSDQPQHF
V: TRBV28; J: TRBJ1-4; D: NA; size: NA; DNA: TGTGCCAGCAGTAGTTCAGACGCAACTAATGAAAAACTGTTTTTT; CDR3: CASSSSDATNEKLFF
V: TRBV21-1; J: TRBJ2-3; D: NA; size: NA; DNA: TGTGCCAGCAGCAAAGCTGCGGGGGGTAGCACAGATACGCAGTATTTT; CDR3: CASSKAAGGSTDTQYF
V: TRBV29-1; J: TRBJ2-3; D: TRBD2; size: many; DNA: TGCAGCGTTGTTTTCACTAGCGGGAGCACAGATACGCAGTATTTT; CDR3: CSVVFTSGSTDTQYF
V: TRBV5-1; J: TRBJ2-1; D: TRBD2; size: few; DNA: TGCGCCAGCAGCTTGCCCACGACTAGCGGGGGGGCCCGATCCTACAATGAGCAGTTCTTC; CDR3: CASSLPTTSGGARSYNEQFF
V: TRBV30; J: TRBJ1-2; D: TRBD1; size: few; DNA: TGTGCCTGGAGCGACGGGACAGCTTATGGCTACACCTTC; CDR3: CAWSDGTAYGYTF
V: TRBV6-4; J: TRBJ1-2; D: NA; size: few; DNA: TGTGCCAGCCTCGGGTGGGGGTCGGTCAATGGCTACACCTTC; CDR3: CASLGWGSVNGYTF
V: TRBV29-1; J: TRBJ2-1; D: NA; size: many; DNA: TGCAGCTGCCTGGGGGATGAGCAGTTCTTC; CDR3: CSCLGDEQFF
V: TRBV12-3/TRBV12-4; J: TRBJ2-4; D: NA; size: many; DNA: TGTGCCAGCAGCGCCAGGGATTTGGACATTCAGTACTTC; CDR3: CASSARDLDIQYF